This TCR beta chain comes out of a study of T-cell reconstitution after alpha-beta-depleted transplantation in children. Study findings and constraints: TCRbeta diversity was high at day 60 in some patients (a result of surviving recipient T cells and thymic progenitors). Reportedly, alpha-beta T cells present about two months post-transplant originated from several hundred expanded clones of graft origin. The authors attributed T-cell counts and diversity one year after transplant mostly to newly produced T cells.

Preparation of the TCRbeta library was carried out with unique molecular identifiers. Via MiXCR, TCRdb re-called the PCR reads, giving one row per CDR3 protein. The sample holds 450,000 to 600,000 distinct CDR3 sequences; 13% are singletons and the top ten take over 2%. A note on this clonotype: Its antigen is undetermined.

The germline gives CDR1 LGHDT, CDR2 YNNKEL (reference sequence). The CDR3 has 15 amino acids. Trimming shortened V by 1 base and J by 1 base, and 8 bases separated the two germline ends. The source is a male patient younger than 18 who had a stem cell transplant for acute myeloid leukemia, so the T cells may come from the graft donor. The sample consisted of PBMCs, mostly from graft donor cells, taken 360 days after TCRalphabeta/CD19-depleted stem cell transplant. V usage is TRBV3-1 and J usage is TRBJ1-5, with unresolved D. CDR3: CASSQGGVSNQPQHF. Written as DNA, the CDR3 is TGTGCCAGCAGCCAAGGCGGAGTAAGCAATCAGCCCCAGCATTTT.